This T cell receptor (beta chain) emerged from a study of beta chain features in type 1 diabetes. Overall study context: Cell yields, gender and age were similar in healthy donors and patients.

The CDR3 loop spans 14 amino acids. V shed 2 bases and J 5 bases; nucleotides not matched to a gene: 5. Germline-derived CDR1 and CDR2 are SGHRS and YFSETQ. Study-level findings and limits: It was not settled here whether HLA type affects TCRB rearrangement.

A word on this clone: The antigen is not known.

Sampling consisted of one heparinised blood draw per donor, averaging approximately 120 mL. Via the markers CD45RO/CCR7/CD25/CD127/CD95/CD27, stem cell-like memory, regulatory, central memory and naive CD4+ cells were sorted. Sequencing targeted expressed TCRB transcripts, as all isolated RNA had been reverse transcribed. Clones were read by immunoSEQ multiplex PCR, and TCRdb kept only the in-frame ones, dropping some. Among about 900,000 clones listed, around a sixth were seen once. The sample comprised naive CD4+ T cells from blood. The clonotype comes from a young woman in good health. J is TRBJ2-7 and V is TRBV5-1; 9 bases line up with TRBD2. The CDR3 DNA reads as TGCGCCAGCAGCTTTGGGACTAGCTTCAACGAGCAGTACTTC. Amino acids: CASSFGTSFNEQYF.